A single sample is the source of the 19 T cell receptor beta chains below, sequenced in a study of T-cell reconstitution after alpha-beta-depleted transplantation in children (dated by TCRdb to the mid-2010s). Reading the label with the study, this specimen's treatment or condition is: allogeneic hematopoietic cell transplantation with graft depleted of TCRalphabeta T cells and CD19 B cells. The library was built by means of PCR. The listed sequencing device is Illumina HiSeq 2500. TCR library preparation used molecular barcoding, with unique molecular identifiers applied to normalize quantification of the TCRbeta repertoire. The public reads were reprocessed in TCRdb via fastp at Q25 and MiXCR, keeping in-frame beta chains. Here each entry gathers all rows of one CDR3 protein and keeps the most common genes and DNA. The table for this sample lists around 700,000 distinct CDR3 sequences; 10% to 15% of them were counted only once. The ten most abundant clones make up 0.79% of the sample.

Sequenced material: PBMCs, taken before TCRalphabeta/CD19-depleted stem cell transplant. These receptor sequences come from a girl under 10 years old with congenital amegakaryocytic thrombocytopenia, due to receive a stem cell transplant.

This clonotype was observed many times. The chain uses TRBV25-1 and TRBJ2-3; D call uncertain. The CDR3 sequence is 12 residues long. Looked up from germline, CDR1 is MGHDK and CDR2 is SYGVNS. V lost 5 bases to trimming and J lost 5 bases, with 8 bases between them. CDR3 amino acids: CASSINVDTQYF. The CDR3 nucleotides read TGTGCCAGCAGTATAAATGTAGATACGCAGTATTTT.

This clonotype was observed many times. This sequence joins TRBV6-5 and TRBJ1-4, with D tentatively TRBD1 (6 bases). The V gene lost 2 bases and the J gene lost 8 bases, with 15 bases spanning the gap. The CDR3 consists of 15 residues. CDR1 MNHEY and CDR2 SVGAGI come from the germline V gene. CDR3 loop: CASSYVQGNPEKLFF. The CDR3 nucleotides are TGTGCCAGCAGTTACGTACAGGGTAATCCGGAAAAACTGTTTTTT.

This clonotype has a count of ten or more. The genes are TRBV20-1 and TRBJ2-4; possibly TRBD1 or TRBD2 for D (5 bases each). V was pared by 5 bases and J by 1 base, with 15 bases between. There are 15 residues in the CDR3. Germline V gene data show CDR1 as DFQATT and CDR2 as SNEGSKA (reference sequence). CDR3 protein: CSAPGTDFAKNIQYF. CDR3 in DNA: TGCAGTGCTCCCGGGACCGACTTCGCCAAAAACATTCAGTACTTC.

About this clonotype itself: It may be a read error: a sequence one base away is much more abundant. The chain joins TRBV5-1 to TRBJ2-1, with 7 bases aligning to TRBD2. The germline V gene encodes CDR1 SGHRS and CDR2 YFSETQ. The CDR3 runs 15 residues. CDR3 in amino acids: CAGSLVSSGYNEQFF. DNA for the CDR3: TGCGCCGGCAGCTTGGTTTCTAGCGGTTACAATGAGCAGTTCTTC.

This clonotype has more than one count but fewer than ten. The genes are TRBV7-6 and TRBJ2-1; 8 bases fit TRBD2. The V gene's germline CDR1 is SGHVS and CDR2 FNYEAQ. The V and J ends lost 0 bases and 7 bases, in that order; junction bases with no gene match: 5. The CDR3 covers 15 residues. In DNA form, the CDR3 reads TGTGCCAGCAGCTTAGCGACTAGCGCTCGAAATGAGCAGTTCTTC. Translation: CASSLATSARNEQFF.

This clonotype was found once. This could be a read error, since a much larger clone is one nucleotide away. The chain uses TRBV20-1 and TRBJ2-7; D is perhaps TRBD1 (6 bases). The CDR3 extends over 13 amino acids. Trimming pared 6 bases from V and 3 bases from J, leaving 15 bases between. Germline lookup yields CDR1 DFQATT and CDR2 SNEGSKA (reference sequence). CDR3 loop: CSARIRGSYEQYF. CDR3 bases: TGCAGTGCAAGGATCAGGGGAAGCTACGAGCAGTACTTC.

In its sample, this clonotype was seen a few times. J is TRBJ2-7 and V is TRBV15; TRBD2 matches 7 bases. Germline CDR1 and CDR2: LNHNV and YYDKDF (reference sequence). J was trimmed by 3 bases and V by 0 bases; bases with no gene match: 11. The CDR3 spans 17 residues. As DNA, the CDR3 is TGTGCCACCAGCAGAGAGTTCGGGTCGGGAGGAAGCTACGAGCAGTACTTC. Translated, it gives CATSREFGSGGSYEQYF.

This clonotype came up many times. The chain couples TRBV5-6 to TRBJ2-5; possible D gene TRBD2, 5 bases. Trimming removed 1 base at V and 2 bases at J, with 12 bases between. In germline, CDR1 is SGHDT, CDR2 YYEEEE. This CDR3 spans 15 amino acids. CDR3 sequence (DNA): TGTGCCAGCAGCTTGCCGTCCCGGGGTCAAGAGACCCAGTACTTC. Amino acid sequence: CASSLPSRGQETQYF.

This clonotype was seen at least ten times. The CDR3 sequence: CASSRPSGQRTDTQYF. CDR3 DNA: TGTGCCAGCAGCCGACCATCCGGACAGCGCACAGATACGCAGTATTTT. This chain connects TRBV3-1 to TRBJ2-3; D possibly corresponds to TRBD1 (6 bases). V was pared by 4 bases and J by 1 base, with 15 bases between. The germline V gene has CDR1 LGHDT and CDR2 YNNKEL (reference sequence). CDR3 length equals 16 residues.

This clonotype was observed many times. The chain combines TRBV6-1 with TRBJ1-6; 7 bases agree with TRBD1. In germline, CDR1 is MNHNS, CDR2 SASEGT. Trimming cost V 10 bases and J 10 bases; bases outside gene matches: 10. There are 13 residues in the CDR3. The CDR3: CATRTGVKSPLHF. CDR3 DNA: TGTGCCACCCGGACAGGAGTAAAGTCACCCCTCCACTTT.

The chain carries TRBV25-1 and TRBJ2-7; D call uncertain. V lost 6 bases and J lost 3, with 15 bases in between. The CDR3 covers 14 residues. The germline V gene has CDR1 MGHDK and CDR2 SYGVNS. The CDR3 DNA sequence: TGTGCCAGCAGGGCCGGGCCACTGGGCTACGAGCAGTACTTC. Translation: CASRAGPLGYEQYF.

This clonotype was observed a handful of times. The rearrangement links TRBV12-3 or TRBV12-4 to TRBJ1-3, with D possibly TRBD1 on 6 matching bases. V was shortened by 5 bases and J by 0 bases, with 11 bases between the two germline ends. The CDR3 contains 15 residues. The chain's CDR3 is CASSVSGVSGNTIYF. The CDR3 region has the DNA TGTGCCAGCAGTGTGTCAGGGGTCTCTGGAAACACCATATATTTT.

This sequence joins TRBV28 and TRBJ2-7; weak D call: TRBD1 (7 bases). V lost 3 bases and J lost 6, with 12 bases in between. The CDR3 is 13 amino acids. The germline V gene encodes CDR1 MDHEN and CDR2 SYDVKM. The CDR3: CASSLSGGSEQYF. The CDR3 DNA sequence: TGTGCCAGCAGTTTGTCAGGGGGGTCCGAGCAGTACTTC.

A few counts support this clonotype. The V and J genes are TRBV5-1 and TRBJ2-1; the D gene could be TRBD1 or TRBD2 (5 bases each). Germline V gives CDR1 SGHRS, CDR2 YFSETQ. With 0 bases removed from V and 6 bases from J, the gap between germline ends came to 16 bases. The CDR3 consists of 16 residues. CDR3 protein: CASSLGVSQRGNEQFF. DNA for the CDR3: TGCGCCAGCAGCTTGGGGGTGAGCCAGAGGGGCAATGAGCAGTTCTTC.

The chain joins TRBV29-1 to TRBJ1-4; no definite D call. Germline values: CDR1 SQVTM, CDR2 ANQGSEA. The V gene lost 3 bases and the J gene lost 7 bases, with 6 bases spanning the gap. The CDR3 is 11 residues long. The chain's CDR3 is CSVDLGEKLFF. The CDR3 DNA sequence: TGCAGCGTTGATTTGGGTGAAAAACTGTTTTTT.

This clonotype came up many times. The chain carries TRBV20-1 and TRBJ2-3; 13 bases fit TRBD2. Germline V gene data show CDR1 as DFQATT and CDR2 as SNEGSKA (reference sequence). The CDR3 contains 18 residues. The J segment lost 5 bases and the V segment lost 6 bases, leaving 17 bases of the junction unmatched. In nucleotides, the CDR3 is TGCAGTGCCAGCTTAGTGGGGACTAGCGGGACCCTGGGAGATACGCAGTATTTT. It yields the protein CSASLVGTSGTLGDTQYF.

About this clonotype itself: One junction end does not reproduce the germline sequence, and a read error may be involved. This chain links TRBV19 with TRBJ2-1; 8 positions match TRBD2. Per germline, CDR1 LNHDA and CDR2 SQIVND (reference sequence). CDR3 length: 16 residues. In nucleotides, the CDR3 is TGTCCCAGTAGTATAAGTGCGGGGGGTGAGGACAATGAGCAGTTCTTC. Translation gives CPSSISAGGEDNEQFF.

The chain is built from TRBV11-2 and TRBJ2-6, with D maybe TRBD2 (6 bases). Trimming shortened V by 6 bases and J by 0 bases, and 18 bases separated the two germline ends. Germline V gene data show CDR1 as SGHAT and CDR2 as FQNNGV. The CDR3 runs to 18 residues. DNA for the CDR3: TGTGCCAGCAGAACACCGGGACTCCTCCACTCTGGGGCCAACGTCCTGACTTTC. Protein product: CASRTPGLLHSGANVLTF.

This clonotype was detected many times. CDR3 loop: CSARWNYGYTF. The CDR3 region has the DNA TGCAGTGCTAGATGGAACTATGGCTACACCTTC. The chain carries TRBV20-1 and TRBJ1-2, with D unresolved. Germline V lookup: CDR1 DFQATT, CDR2 SNEGSKA (reference sequence). The CDR3 is 11 residues long. V lost 2 bases and J 2 bases, leaving 3 bases between the germline ends.